A single T cell receptor (beta chain) is shown here with its context. From the 5' RACE reads, TCRdb called clonotypes with MiXCR, one entry per CDR3 protein. This sample has 430,000 or so distinct CDR3 sequences, with roughly a quarter found just once. The entry originates in a study of identical twins. Trimming at V came to 8 bases and at J to 8 bases, leaving 8 bases not matched to a gene. The CDR3 spans 14 residues. From germline, CDR1 is SNHLY and CDR2 FYNNEI. These same data were also listed under a study on T cells expressing NK-cell markers.

The origin of this receptor is a woman aged 18-29 years in good health. The rearrangement uses TRBV2 and TRBJ1-6, with 8 positions matching TRBD1. The sequencing sample was made of CD4+ T cells sorted from blood. CDR3 in amino acids: CASGEWGQDSPLHF. CDR3 in DNA: TGTGCCAGCGGAGAGTGGGGACAGGATTCACCCCTCCACTTT.